This passage covers 16 T cell receptor beta chains from one sample sequenced in a study of cytomegalovirus exposure and HLA in healthy donors. The study ran its PCR with 60 Vbeta and 13 Jbeta primers. Measured with immunoSEQ multiplex PCR; TCRdb has only the in-frame clones, and not every one. The data show around 180,000 clones, roughly 80% seen once. The sample taken for sequencing was PBMCs. The receptors shown here come from a boy between 10 and 17 years old in good health and CMV-seronegative.

This chain connects TRBV2 to TRBJ1-3, with D hard to call. In germline, CDR1 is SNHLY, CDR2 FYNNEI. Trimming took 1 base from V and 1 from J, leaving 11 bases between them. CDR3 size: 16 residues. CDR3 protein: CASSEEVRGSGNTIYF. As DNA, the CDR3 is TGTGCCAGCAGTGAAGAGGTACGGGGATCTGGAAACACCATATATTTT.

The chain couples TRBV30 to TRBJ1-2; no reliable D call. V was cut by 6 bases and J by 4 bases, with 9 bases left in between. The germline CDR1 and CDR2 sequences are GTSNPN and SVGIG (reference sequence). The CDR3 is 11 residues long. CDR3 sequence: CACPRPYGYTF. The CDR3 nucleotides are TGTGCCTGCCCCCGTCCCTATGGCTACACCTTC.

This rearrangement joins TRBV28 to TRBJ2-5; possible D gene TRBD1, 7 bases. CDR1 is MDHEN, CDR2 SYDVKM, per germline. The CDR3 length is 15 residues. The germline V and J ends were trimmed by 3 bases and 5 bases, with 16 bases remaining between them. CDR3 sequence: CASSFRQGGVETQYF. CDR3 DNA sequence: TGTGCCAGCAGTTTTAGACAGGGAGGCGTTGAGACCCAGTACTTC.

The gene calls are TRBV7-6 and TRBJ2-2; TRBD2 aligns across 8 bases. The CDR3 loop spans 15 amino acids. Germline V lookup: CDR1 SGHVS, CDR2 FNYEAQ. V was clipped by 2 bases and J by 5 bases; unmatched bases: 4. CDR3 bases: TGTGCCAGCAGCTTATATGGGACTAGGACCGGGGAGCTGTTTTTT. This codes for CASSLYGTRTGELFF.

CDR3 sequence: CAWSSLPSEAFF. The CDR3 region has the DNA TGTGCCTGGAGTTCCCTACCGTCTGAAGCTTTCTTT. The genes are TRBV30 and TRBJ1-1; no clear D gene. CDR1 is GTSNPN and CDR2 is SVGIG in the germline V gene (reference sequence). Trimming stripped 2 bases from V and 6 bases from J, with 10 bases between. The CDR3 loop spans 12 amino acids.

The CDR3 nucleotides read TGCGCCAGCAGCTTGGTTTGGCATCGGAGCTCCTACGAGCAGTACTTC. Translating gives CASSLVWHRSSYEQYF. This chain uses TRBV5-1 with TRBJ2-7; D gene uncertain. The CDR3 length is 16 residues. The ends were cut back, 0 bases at V and 0 bases at J, with 13 bases in the middle. CDR1 SGHRS and CDR2 YFSETQ come from the germline V gene.

V gene TRBV11-2 combines with J gene TRBJ2-3; 10 nucleotides align to TRBD2. The germline V gene has CDR1 SGHAT and CDR2 FQNNGV. The CDR3 is 18 residues long. Germline trimming cut 4 bases from V and 2 bases from J; bases unmatched to any gene: 12. The CDR3 DNA follows: TGTGCCAGCAGCTCCACCTCGGCTAGCGGGGGAAACACAGATACGCAGTATTTT. Protein sequence: CASSSTSASGGNTDTQYF.

The chain uses TRBV6-5 and TRBJ2-5, with D possibly TRBD1 on 6 matching bases. The CDR3 contains 13 residues. Trimming left V 3 bases short and J 2 bases short, with 7 bases between. Germline-derived CDR1 and CDR2 are MNHEY and SVGAGI. The CDR3 protein is CASSYGTQETQYF. The DNA of the CDR3 is TGTGCCAGCAGTTATGGGACACAAGAGACCCAGTACTTC.

The chain employs TRBV29-1 and TRBJ2-7; TRBD2 matches 7 bases. This CDR3 has 13 amino acids. V lost 6 bases to trimming and J lost 2 bases; unmatched junction nucleotides: 7. CDR1 SQVTM and CDR2 ANQGSEA come from the germline V gene. CDR3 region: CSVVSGAAYEQYF. The DNA for the CDR3 is TGCAGCGTGGTCAGCGGGGCCGCCTACGAGCAGTACTTC.

V and J are TRBV18 and TRBJ1-1; the D is unclear. Looked up from germline, CDR1 is KGHSH and CDR2 is LQKENI. CDR3 length: 15 residues. Trimming took off 3 bases at V and 0 bases at J, with 11 bases between the two ends. The CDR3 is CASSPLSDMNTEAFF. The DNA of the CDR3 is TGTGCCAGCTCACCCCTATCAGACATGAACACTGAAGCTTTCTTT.

This rearrangement joins TRBV30 to TRBJ2-7; 15 bases line up with TRBD2. The CDR3 length is 16 residues. The junction had 7 bases not matched to a gene; V was cut back by 3 bases and J by 4 bases. CDR1 and CDR2 from the germline V gene are GTSNPN and SVGIG (reference sequence). The CDR3 sequence is CAWRAGLAGGLYEQYF. The CDR3 nucleotides read TGTGCCTGGAGGGCCGGACTAGCGGGGGGGCTGTACGAGCAGTACTTC. Full variable domain (remainder filled in from reference TRBV30 and TRBJ2-7): SQTIHQWPATLVQPVGSPLSLECTVEGTSNPNLYWYRQAAGRGLQLLFYSVGIGQISSEVPQNLSASRPQDRQFILSSKKLLLSDSGFYLCAWRAGLAGGLYEQYFGPGTRLTVT.

This clone has more than one count but fewer than ten. The chain recombines TRBV6-5 with TRBJ1-2, with D maybe TRBD1 (5 bases). The CDR3 has 14 residues. Deletions cut 6 bases from V and 3 bases from J, with 14 bases between. Germline CDR1 and CDR2: MNHEY and SVGAGI. The CDR3 loop is CASRGYRRYYGYTF. As DNA, the CDR3 is TGTGCCAGCAGAGGTTACAGGAGATACTATGGCTACACCTTC.

The V gene is TRBV2, the J gene TRBJ2-3; TRBD2 matches at 11 bases. After removal of 4 bases from V and 5 bases from J, the junction contained 8 bases not matched to a gene. The CDR3 sequence is 16 residues long. Germline V gene lookup returns CDR1 SNHLY and CDR2 FYNNEI. In DNA form, the CDR3 reads TGTGCCAGCAGTGGGAGGGGACTAGCGGATCTAGATACGCAGTATTTT. Translation: CASSGRGLADLDTQYF.

This clone was counted a single time. The CDR3 is CASSMIDSSSGNTIYF. For the CDR3, the DNA is TGTGCCAGTAGTATGATCGACTCGAGCTCTGGAAACACCATATATTTT. The chain is built from TRBV19 and TRBJ1-3; no firm D call. This CDR3 is built from 16 residues. Between the trimmed V and J ends, which lost 3 bases and 0 bases, there was a span of 12 bases. The germline CDR1 and CDR2 sequences are LNHDA and SQIVND (reference sequence).

The J gene is TRBJ2-5, the V gene TRBV7-6; 12 nucleotides align to TRBD2. Unmatched junction bases numbered 17, after V lost 6 bases and J lost 3 bases. This CDR3 region has 19 residues. Germline V gene lookup returns CDR1 SGHVS and CDR2 FNYEAQ. In DNA, the CDR3 is TGTGCCAGCAGGAACAGGAATCTAGCGGGAGGGCCCACCGAAGAGACCCAGTACTTC. It yields the protein CASRNRNLAGGPTEETQYF.

The chain couples TRBV2 to TRBJ2-5; D uncertain. CDR3 size: 11 residues. Germline lookup yields CDR1 SNHLY and CDR2 FYNNEI. V was cut by 2 bases and J by 4 bases, with 2 bases left in between. Here the CDR3 reads CASSELETQYF. DNA for the CDR3: TGTGCCAGCAGTGAACTAGAGACCCAGTACTTC.